This TCR beta chain is from a study of T-cell memory formation after mild COVID-19. Findings and caveats of the study: Chiefly within CM and EM were the contracting CD4+ clones; CD8+ ones were within EMRA.

5'RACE with constant-segment primers built TCRalpha and TCRbeta cDNA libraries with UMIs. Via MiXCR, TCRdb re-called the 5' RACE reads, giving one row per CDR3 protein. The data show a few hundred thousand distinct CDR3 sequences, about 15% seen once. Regarding this clonotype: Its antigen is unknown.

The specimen was PBMCs or a T cell subset sorted from them (not recorded which). This TCR came from a man aged 18 to 29 who had mild COVID-19 (a few samples of this study predate the infection). Cell type and time point are not known.

The CDR3 DNA reads TGTGCCAGCAGCCAGGGACTAGCGGGCTATTACGAGCAGTACGTC. It specifies CASSQGLAGYYEQYV. The V and J genes are TRBV5-6 and TRBJ2-7; the match to TRBD2 covers 12 bases. This CDR3 region has 15 residues. Trimming at V came to 4 bases and at J to 4 bases, leaving 6 bases not matched to a gene. CDR1 and CDR2 (germline): SGHDT, YYEEEE.